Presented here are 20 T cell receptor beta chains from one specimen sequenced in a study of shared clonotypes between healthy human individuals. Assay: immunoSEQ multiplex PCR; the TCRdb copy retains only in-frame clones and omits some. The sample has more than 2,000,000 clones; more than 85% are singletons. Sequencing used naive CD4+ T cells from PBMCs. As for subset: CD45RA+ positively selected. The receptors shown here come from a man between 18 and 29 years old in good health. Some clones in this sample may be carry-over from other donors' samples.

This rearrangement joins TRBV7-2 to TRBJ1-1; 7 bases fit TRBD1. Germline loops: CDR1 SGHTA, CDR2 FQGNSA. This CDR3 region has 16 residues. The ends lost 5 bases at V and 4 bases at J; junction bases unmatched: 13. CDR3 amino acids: CASSQRQGWDGTEAFF. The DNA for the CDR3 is TGTGCCAGCAGCCAACGACAGGGATGGGATGGCACTGAAGCTTTCTTT.

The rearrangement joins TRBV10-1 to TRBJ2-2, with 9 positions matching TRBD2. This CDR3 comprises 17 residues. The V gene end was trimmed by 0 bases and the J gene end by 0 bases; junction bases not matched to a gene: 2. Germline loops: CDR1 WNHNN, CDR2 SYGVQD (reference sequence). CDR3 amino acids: CASSESAGGPNTGELFF. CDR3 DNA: TGCGCCAGCAGTGAGTCGGCGGGGGGGCCGAACACCGGGGAGCTGTTTTTT.

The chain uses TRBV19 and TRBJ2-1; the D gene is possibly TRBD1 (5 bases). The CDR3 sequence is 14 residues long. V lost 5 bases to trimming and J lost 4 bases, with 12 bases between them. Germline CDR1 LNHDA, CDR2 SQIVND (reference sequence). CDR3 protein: CASSGTGEYNEQFF. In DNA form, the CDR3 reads TGTGCCAGTAGTGGAACAGGAGAATACAATGAGCAGTTCTTC.

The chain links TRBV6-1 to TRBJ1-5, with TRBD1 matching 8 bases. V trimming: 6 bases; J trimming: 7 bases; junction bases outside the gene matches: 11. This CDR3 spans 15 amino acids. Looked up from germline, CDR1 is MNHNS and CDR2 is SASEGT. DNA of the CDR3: TGTGCCAGCAGCTCGCGGGACAGGCAAGGGCAGCCCCAGCATTTT. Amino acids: CASSSRDRQGQPQHF.

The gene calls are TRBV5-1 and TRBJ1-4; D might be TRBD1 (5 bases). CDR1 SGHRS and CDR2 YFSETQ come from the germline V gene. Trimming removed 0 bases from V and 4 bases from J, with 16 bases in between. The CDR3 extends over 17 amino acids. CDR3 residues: CASSLASPGRGNEKLFF. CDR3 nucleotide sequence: TGCGCCAGCAGCTTGGCCTCACCGGGGCGGGGTAATGAAAAACTGTTTTTT. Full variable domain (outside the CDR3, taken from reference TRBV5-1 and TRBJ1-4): KAGVTQTPRYLIKTRGQQVTLSCSPISGHRSVSWYQQTPGQGLQFLFEYFSETQRNKGNFPGRFSGRQFSNSRSEMNVSTLELGDSALYLCASSLASPGRGNEKLFFGSGTQLSVL.

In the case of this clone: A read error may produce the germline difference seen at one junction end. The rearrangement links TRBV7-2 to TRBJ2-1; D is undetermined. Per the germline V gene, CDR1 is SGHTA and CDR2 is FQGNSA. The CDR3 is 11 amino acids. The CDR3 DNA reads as TGTGCCAGCGGCTTCTACAATGAGCAGTTCTTC. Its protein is CASGFYNEQFF.

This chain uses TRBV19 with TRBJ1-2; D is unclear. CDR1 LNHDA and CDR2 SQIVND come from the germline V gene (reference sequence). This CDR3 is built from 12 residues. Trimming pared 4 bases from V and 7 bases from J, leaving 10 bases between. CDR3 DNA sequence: TGTGCCAGTAGTAGGCCCCCCTCTGGCTACACCTTC. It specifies CASSRPPSGYTF.

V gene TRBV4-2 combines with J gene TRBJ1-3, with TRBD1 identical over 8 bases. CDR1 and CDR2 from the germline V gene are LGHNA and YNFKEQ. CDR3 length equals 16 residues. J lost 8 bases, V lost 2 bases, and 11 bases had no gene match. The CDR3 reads CASSQPQGQGGDTIYF. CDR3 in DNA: TGTGCCAGCAGCCAACCCCAAGGACAGGGCGGAGACACCATATATTTT.

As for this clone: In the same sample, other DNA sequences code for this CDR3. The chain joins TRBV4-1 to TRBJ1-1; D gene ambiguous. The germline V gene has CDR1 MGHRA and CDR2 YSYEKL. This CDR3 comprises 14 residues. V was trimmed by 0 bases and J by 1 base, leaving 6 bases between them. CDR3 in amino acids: CASSQEKANTEAFF. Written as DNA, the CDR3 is TGCGCCAGCAGCCAAGAAAAGGCGAACACTGAAGCTTTCTTT.

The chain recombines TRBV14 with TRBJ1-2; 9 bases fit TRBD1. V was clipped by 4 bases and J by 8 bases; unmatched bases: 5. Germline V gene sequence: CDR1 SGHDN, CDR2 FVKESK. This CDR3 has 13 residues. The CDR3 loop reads CASSLTGGGGYTF. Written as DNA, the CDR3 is TGTGCCAGCAGCCTGACAGGGGGAGGGGGCTACACCTTC.

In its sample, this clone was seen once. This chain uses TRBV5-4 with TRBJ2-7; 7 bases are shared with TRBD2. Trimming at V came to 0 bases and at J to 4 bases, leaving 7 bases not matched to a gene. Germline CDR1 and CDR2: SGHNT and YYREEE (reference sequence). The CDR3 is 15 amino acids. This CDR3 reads CASSLEGGGRYEQYF. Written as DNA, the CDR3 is TGTGCCAGCAGCTTGGAGGGCGGGGGACGATACGAGCAGTACTTC. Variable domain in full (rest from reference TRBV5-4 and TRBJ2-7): ETGVTQSPTHLIKTRGQQVTLRCSSQSGHNTVSWYQQALGQGPQFIFQYYREEENGRGNFPPRFSGLQFPNYSSELNVNALELDDSALYLCASSLEGGGRYEQYFGPGTRLTVT.

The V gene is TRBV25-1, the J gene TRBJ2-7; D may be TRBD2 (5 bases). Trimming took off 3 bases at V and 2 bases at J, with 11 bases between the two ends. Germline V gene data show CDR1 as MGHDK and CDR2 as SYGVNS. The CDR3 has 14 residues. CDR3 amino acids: CASSDRTAPYEQYF. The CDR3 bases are TGTGCCAGCAGTGATAGGACTGCGCCCTACGAGCAGTACTTC.

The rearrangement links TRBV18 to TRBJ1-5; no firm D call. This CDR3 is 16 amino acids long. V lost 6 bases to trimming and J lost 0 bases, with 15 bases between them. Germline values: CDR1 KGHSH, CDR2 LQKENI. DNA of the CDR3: TGTGCCAGCTCCCCCCTCCCGGAACCTAGCAATCAGCCCCAGCATTTT. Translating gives CASSPLPEPSNQPQHF.

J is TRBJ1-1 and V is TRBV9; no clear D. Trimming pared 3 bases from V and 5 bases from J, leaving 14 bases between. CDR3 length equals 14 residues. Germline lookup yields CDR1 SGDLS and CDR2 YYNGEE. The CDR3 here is CASSALPDGTEAFF. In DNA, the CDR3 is TGTGCCAGCAGCGCATTACCTGACGGGACTGAAGCTTTCTTT. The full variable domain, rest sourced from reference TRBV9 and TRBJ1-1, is DSGVTQTPKHLITATGQRVTLRCSPRSGDLSVYWYQQSLDQGLQFLIQYYNGEERAKGNILERFSAQQFPDLHSELNLSSLELGDSALYFCASSALPDGTEAFFGQGTRLTVV.

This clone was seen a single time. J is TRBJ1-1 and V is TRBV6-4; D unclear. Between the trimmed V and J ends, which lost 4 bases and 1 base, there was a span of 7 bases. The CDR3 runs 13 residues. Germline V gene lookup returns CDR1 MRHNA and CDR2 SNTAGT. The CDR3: CASSVAANTEAFF. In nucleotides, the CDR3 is TGTGCCAGCAGTGTCGCGGCGAACACTGAAGCTTTCTTT.

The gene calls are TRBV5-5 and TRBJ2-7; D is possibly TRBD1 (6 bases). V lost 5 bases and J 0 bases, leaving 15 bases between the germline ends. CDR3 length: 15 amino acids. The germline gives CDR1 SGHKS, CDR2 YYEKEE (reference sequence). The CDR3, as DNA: TGTGCCAGCAGTCCCAGCAGGACAGCCTCCTACGAGCAGTACTTC. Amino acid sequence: CASSPSRTASYEQYF.

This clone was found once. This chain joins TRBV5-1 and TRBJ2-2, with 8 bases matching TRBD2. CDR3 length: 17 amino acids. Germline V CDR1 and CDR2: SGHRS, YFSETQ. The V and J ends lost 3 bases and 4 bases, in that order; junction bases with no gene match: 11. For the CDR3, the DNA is TGCGCCAGCAGCTGGGTTAGCGGGATCGTGGGCACCGGGGAGCTGTTTTTT. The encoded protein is CASSWVSGIVGTGELFF.

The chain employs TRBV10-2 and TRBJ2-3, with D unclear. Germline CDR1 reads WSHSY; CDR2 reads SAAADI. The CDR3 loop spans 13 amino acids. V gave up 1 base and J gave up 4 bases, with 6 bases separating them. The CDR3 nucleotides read TGCGCCAGCAGTGAGTGGGTTGCAGATACGCAGTATTTT. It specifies CASSEWVADTQYF.

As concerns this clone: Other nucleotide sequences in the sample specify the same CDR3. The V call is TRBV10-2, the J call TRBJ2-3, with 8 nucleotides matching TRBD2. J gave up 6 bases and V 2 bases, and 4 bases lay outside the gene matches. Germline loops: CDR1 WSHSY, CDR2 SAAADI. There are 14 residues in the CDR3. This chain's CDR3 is CASSEAGGTDTQYF. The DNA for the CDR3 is TGCGCCAGCAGTGAGGCGGGAGGAACGGATACGCAGTATTTT.

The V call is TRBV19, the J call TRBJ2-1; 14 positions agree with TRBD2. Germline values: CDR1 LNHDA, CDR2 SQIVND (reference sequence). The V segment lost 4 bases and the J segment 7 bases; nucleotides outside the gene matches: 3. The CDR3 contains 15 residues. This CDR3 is CASSRTSGRNNEQFF. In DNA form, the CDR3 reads TGTGCCAGTAGTAGGACTAGCGGGAGGAATAATGAGCAGTTCTTC.